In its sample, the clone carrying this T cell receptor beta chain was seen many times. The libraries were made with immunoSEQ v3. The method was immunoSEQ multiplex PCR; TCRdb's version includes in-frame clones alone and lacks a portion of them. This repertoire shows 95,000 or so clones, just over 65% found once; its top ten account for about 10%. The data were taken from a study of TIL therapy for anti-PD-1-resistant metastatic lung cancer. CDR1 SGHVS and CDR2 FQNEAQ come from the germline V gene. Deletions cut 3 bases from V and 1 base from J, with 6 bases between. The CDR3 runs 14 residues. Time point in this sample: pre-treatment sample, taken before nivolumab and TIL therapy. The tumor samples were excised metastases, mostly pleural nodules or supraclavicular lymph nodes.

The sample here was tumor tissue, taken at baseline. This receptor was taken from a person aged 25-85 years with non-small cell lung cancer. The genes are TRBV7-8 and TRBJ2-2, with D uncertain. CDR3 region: CASSFVGNTGELFF. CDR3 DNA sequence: TGTGCCAGCAGCTTCGTGGGGAACACCGGGGAGCTGTTTTTT.